This T cell receptor (beta chain) originates from a study of CD8 T cells in ankylosing spondylitis. Regarding the study as a whole: In peripheral blood, disease-linked CD8+ clones occurred at relatively low frequencies. Reports of some motif variants in reactive arthritis synovial fluid and blood predate this one. A TCR beta motif made of fewer than ten highly homologous variants seemed typical of ankylosing spondylitis blood.

MiXCR, run by TCRdb on the 5' RACE reads, gives a single entry per CDR3 protein. Of 110,000 to 150,000 distinct CDR3 sequences in the sample, approximately 8.4% were seen once. A note on this clonotype: No antigen is known for it.

The receptor was isolated from a male donor with ankylosing spondylitis. The sequenced sample consisted of synovial fluid, either unsorted or a sorted T cell fraction (not recorded which).

CDR3 bases: TGTGCCAGTCAAGAGGGTACCTACGAGCAGTACTTC. This gives the protein CASQEGTYEQYF. This chain joins TRBV2 and TRBJ2-7; a possible D gene is TRBD2 (5 bases). V was shortened by 9 bases and J by 2 bases, with 11 bases between the two germline ends. Germline-derived CDR1 and CDR2 are SNHLY and FYNNEI. The CDR3 sequence is 12 residues long.